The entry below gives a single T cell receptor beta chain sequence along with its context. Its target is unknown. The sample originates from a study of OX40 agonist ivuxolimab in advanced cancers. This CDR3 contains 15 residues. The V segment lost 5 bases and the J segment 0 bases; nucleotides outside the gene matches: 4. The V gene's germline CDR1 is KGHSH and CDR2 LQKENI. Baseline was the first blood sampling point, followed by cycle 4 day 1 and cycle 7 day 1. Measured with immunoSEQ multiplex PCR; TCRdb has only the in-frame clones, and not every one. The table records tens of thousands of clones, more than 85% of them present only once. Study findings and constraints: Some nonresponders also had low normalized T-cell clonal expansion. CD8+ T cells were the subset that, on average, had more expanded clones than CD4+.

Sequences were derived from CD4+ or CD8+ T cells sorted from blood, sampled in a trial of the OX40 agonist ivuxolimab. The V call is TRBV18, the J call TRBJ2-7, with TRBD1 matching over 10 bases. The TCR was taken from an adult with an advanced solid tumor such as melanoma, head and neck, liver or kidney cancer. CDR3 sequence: CASSKGTGASYEQYF. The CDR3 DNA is TGTGCCAGCTCAAAAGGGACAGGGGCCTCCTACGAGCAGTACTTC. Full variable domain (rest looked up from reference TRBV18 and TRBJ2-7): NAGVMQNPRHLVRRRGQEARLRCSPMKGHSHVYWYRQLPEEGLKFMVYLQKENIIDESGMPKERFSAEFPKEGPSILRIQQVVRGDSAAYFCASSKGTGASYEQYFGPGTRLTVT.